The source of this TCR beta chain is a study of Graves' ophthalmopathy and Graves' hyperthyroidism. Amplified material comprised TCR beta CDR3 regions derived from RNA transcripts. Amplification began with first-round RT-PCR using HTBI primers, then second-round multiplex PCR was performed. One entry per CDR3 protein, called by TCRdb with MiXCR from the multiplex PCR reads. The sample carries about 740,000 distinct CDR3 sequences, roughly 41% recorded once. What supplied the PBMCs was roughly 10 ml of fresh peripheral blood. The CDR3 consists of 14 residues. The V end lost 3 bases, the J end lost 0 bases, and 8 bases lay between the germline ends. Germline CDR1 is ENHRY and CDR2 is SYGVKD. About this clonotype: Its cognate antigen is unknown.

Study-level findings and limits: Blood also carried most expanded thyroid clonotypes exceeding 0.001 frequency.

The gene calls are TRBV10-3 and TRBJ1-1, with unresolved D. Sequenced sample: peripheral blood. The receptor was derived from an adult man with Graves' ophthalmopathy. The CDR3 coding sequence is TGTGCCATCAGTGAATGGAGGGTGAACACTGAAGCTTTCTTT. It translates to CAISEWRVNTEAFF.